Each of the 2 T cell receptor beta chains below was sequenced from the same sample in a study of T cells in Graves' hyperthyroidism and ophthalmopathy. RNA transcripts served as the template for amplifying TCR beta CDR3 regions. TCR CDR3 regions were first amplified by RT-PCR with HTBI primers. TCRdb used MiXCR to reprocess the multiplex PCR reads, holding one entry per CDR3 protein. The table includes some 600,000 distinct CDR3 sequences, about 15% detected once. Sequenced material: blood. The source is a woman aged 25 to 45 with Graves' hyperthyroidism that later progressed to Graves' ophthalmopathy.

In its sample, this clonotype was seen many times. The rearrangement links TRBV6-2 or TRBV6-3 to TRBJ2-5; TRBD1 matches at 11 bases. CDR1 is MNHEY, CDR2 SVGEGT, per germline. Trimming removed 2 bases from V and 4 bases from J; junction bases left unmatched: 3. The CDR3 consists of 15 residues. The CDR3 sequence: CASSYAGTGGETQYF. The CDR3 DNA sequence: TGTGCCAGCAGTTACGCCGGGACAGGGGGAGAGACCCAGTACTTC.

The genes are TRBV19 and TRBJ1-5; D not resolved. There are 12 residues in the CDR3. V was clipped by 7 bases and J by 3 bases, with 7 bases between them. The germline V gene has CDR1 LNHDA and CDR2 SQIVND (reference sequence). CDR3 coding DNA: TGTGCCAGTACGAGGGTCAATCAGCCCCAGCATTTT. It codes for CASTRVNQPQHF.